The following is a TCR beta chain sequence with its context. Trimming removed 1 base at V and 5 bases at J, with 15 bases between. This CDR3 has 16 amino acids. Germline assignment: CDR1 KGHDR and CDR2 SFDVKD. The data stem from a study of control samples from healthy donors and cancer patients. Data came from immunoSEQ multiplex PCR; TCRdb stores just in-frame clones and leaves some out. The top ten clones hold approximately 3.2% of a sample with 100,000 to 150,000 clones, about 88% of them seen once. The rearrangement uses TRBV24-1 and TRBJ2-3; D is possibly TRBD1 (7 bases). Sequencing was performed on blood. The sequence was collected from a man in his forties or fifties in good health. The CDR3 spells CATSDLGGGAVDTQYF. In DNA, the CDR3 is TGTGCCACCAGTGATTTAGGAGGGGGCGCGGTAGATACGCAGTATTTT.